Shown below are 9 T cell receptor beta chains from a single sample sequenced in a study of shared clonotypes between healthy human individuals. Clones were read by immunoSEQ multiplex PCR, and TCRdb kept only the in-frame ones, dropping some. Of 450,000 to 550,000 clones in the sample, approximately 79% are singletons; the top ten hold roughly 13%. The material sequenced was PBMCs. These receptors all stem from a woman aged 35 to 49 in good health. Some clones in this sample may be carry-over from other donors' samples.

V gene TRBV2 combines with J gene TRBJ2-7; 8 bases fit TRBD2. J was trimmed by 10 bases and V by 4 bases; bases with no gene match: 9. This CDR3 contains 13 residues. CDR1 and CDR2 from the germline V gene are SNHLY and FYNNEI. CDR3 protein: CASSVLSGNDQYF. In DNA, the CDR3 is TGTGCCAGCAGTGTTCTTAGCGGGAATGACCAGTACTTC.

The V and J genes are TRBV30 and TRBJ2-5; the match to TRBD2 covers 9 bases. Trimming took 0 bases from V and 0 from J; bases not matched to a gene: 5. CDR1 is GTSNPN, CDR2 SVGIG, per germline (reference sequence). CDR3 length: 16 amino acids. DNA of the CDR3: TGTGCCTGGAGTGTTCGGGCGGGAGGGTACCAAGAGACCCAGTACTTC. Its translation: CAWSVRAGGYQETQYF.

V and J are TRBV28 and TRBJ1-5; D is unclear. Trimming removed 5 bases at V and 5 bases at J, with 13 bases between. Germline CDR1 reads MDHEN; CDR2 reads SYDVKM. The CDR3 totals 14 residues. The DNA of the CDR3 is TGTGCCAGCAGTCCTACCGACGGTTATCAGCCCCAGCATTTT. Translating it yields CASSPTDGYQPQHF.

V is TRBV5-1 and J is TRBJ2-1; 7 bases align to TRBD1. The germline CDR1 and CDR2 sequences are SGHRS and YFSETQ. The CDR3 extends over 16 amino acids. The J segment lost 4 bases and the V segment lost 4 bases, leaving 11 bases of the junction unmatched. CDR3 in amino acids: CASSPNGGTEYNEQFF. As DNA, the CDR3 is TGCGCCAGCAGCCCAAATGGTGGGACAGAATACAATGAGCAGTTCTTC.

CDR3 protein: CASSLNLQTREAFF. The CDR3 DNA is TGTGCCAGCAGTTTAAATCTCCAAACTAGGGAAGCTTTCTTT. The chain recombines TRBV28 with TRBJ1-1; D is undetermined. Trimming pared 2 bases from V and 8 bases from J, leaving 15 bases between. This CDR3 has 14 residues. Per germline, CDR1 MDHEN and CDR2 SYDVKM.

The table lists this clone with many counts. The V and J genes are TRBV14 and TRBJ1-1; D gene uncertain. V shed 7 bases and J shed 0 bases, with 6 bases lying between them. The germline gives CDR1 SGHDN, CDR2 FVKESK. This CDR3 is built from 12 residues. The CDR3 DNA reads TGTGCCAGCACCCGTTTGAACACTGAAGCTTTCTTT. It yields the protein CASTRLNTEAFF.

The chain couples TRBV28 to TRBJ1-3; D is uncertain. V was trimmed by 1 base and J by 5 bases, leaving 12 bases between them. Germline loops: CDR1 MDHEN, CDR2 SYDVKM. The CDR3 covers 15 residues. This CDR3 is CASSLSLAARNTIYF. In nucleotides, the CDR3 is TGTGCCAGCAGTTTATCTTTGGCAGCCCGAAACACCATATATTTT.

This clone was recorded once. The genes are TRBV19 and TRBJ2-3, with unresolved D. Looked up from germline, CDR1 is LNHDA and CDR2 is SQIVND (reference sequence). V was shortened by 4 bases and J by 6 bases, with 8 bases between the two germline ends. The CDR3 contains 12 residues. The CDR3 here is CASSTPGDTQYF. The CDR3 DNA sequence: TGTGCCAGTAGTACCCCTGGGGATACGCAGTATTTT.

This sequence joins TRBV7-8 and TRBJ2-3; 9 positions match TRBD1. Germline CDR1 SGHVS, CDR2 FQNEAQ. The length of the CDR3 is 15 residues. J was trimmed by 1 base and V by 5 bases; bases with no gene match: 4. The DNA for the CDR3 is TGTGCCAGCAGCGGGAGACAGGGGGGCACAGATACGCAGTATTTT. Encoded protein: CASSGRQGGTDTQYF.